This TCR beta chain is from a study of control samples from healthy donors and cancer patients. Germline lookup yields CDR1 GTSNPN and CDR2 SVGIG (reference sequence). V lost 1 base and J lost 5, with 8 bases in between. CDR3 length: 13 residues. The method was immunoSEQ multiplex PCR; TCRdb's version includes in-frame clones alone and lacks a portion of them. The top ten clones hold 14% of a sample with about 160,000 clones, roughly 94% of them seen once. This clone was detected only once. This chain links TRBV30 with TRBJ1-4; no firm D call. The sequence was obtained from a man in his 60s with colorectal cancer. The sample taken for sequencing was PBMCs. The CDR3 DNA reads as TGTGCCTGGAGTGCGGACGGGAATGAAAAACTGTTTTTT. Amino acid sequence: CAWSADGNEKLFF.